This T cell receptor beta chain originates from a study of shared clonotypes between healthy human individuals. Study as a whole: A few men and two women, aged 18 to 49, were donors.

CDR3 size: 13 residues. Germline values: CDR1 MDHEN, CDR2 SYDVKM. V dropped 11 bases and J dropped 7; count of bases not matched to a gene: 9. As concerns this clone: Its target is unknown.

In the sorted-subset replicate PCRs, around 0.2 ug DNA, 25,000 to 35,000 T cell genomes, was used. In the original processing: ImmunoSEQ yielded junction-only sequences lacking quality scores, so filtering differed. The protocol was immunoSEQ multiplex PCR, while the TCRdb copy is restricted to in-frame clones and leaves out a portion. V and J calls and clone size come straight from that table; D and trimming were deduced from the DNA. The data contain millions of clones, over 85% of them seen just once; the ten biggest clones take up about 0.13%. Whole-study results and caveats: Inspection by rarefaction showed sorted-subset sequencing to be incomplete despite large depth.

The sample consisted of naive CD4+ T cells sorted from blood. Subset noted: CD45RA+ positively selected. The chain uses TRBV28 and TRBJ1-5; 9 bases are shared with TRBD1. This receptor was taken from a man aged 18 to 35 in good health. The CDR3 coding sequence is TGTGCCTATGGCACAGGGGGCATACAGCCCCAGCATTTT. As protein: CAYGTGGIQPQHF. The full variable domain, with the rest looked up from reference TRBV28 and TRBJ1-5, is DVKVTQSSRYLVKRTGEKVFLECVQDMDHENMFWYRQDPGLGLRLIYFSYDVKMKEKGDIPEGYSVSREKKERFSLILESASTNQTSMYLCAYGTGGIQPQHFGDGTRLSIL.